The clone carrying this T cell receptor beta chain was seen a handful of times. What it recognizes is unknown. This entry belongs to a study of beta chain features in type 1 diabetes. Study results and caveats: The similarity of naive, central memory and Treg TCRB repertoires appeared greater among patients than among healthy donors. Possibly, sequencing cDNA over-represented cells that had high TCR expression levels. Type 1 diabetes patients had moderately but significantly shorter TCRB CDR3s in all four CD4+ subsets.

Since all of the isolated RNA was reverse transcribed, expressed TCRB transcripts were what got sequenced. The repertoire was sequenced with immunoSEQ multiplex PCR; TCRdb's copy has only in-frame clones and lacks some. This table holds 250,000 to 300,000 clones, around 25% found once. The source material was naive CD4+ T cells from blood. The TCR originated in a woman aged 25-40 years with type 1 diabetes.

The CDR3 DNA reads as TGTGCCATCAGTGAGGTGACAGGGTATCAGCCCCAGCATTTT. This encodes CAISEVTGYQPQHF. V is TRBV10-3 and J is TRBJ1-5, with TRBD1 matching 7 bases. The ends lost 2 bases at V and 5 bases at J; junction bases unmatched: 3. The CDR3 contains 14 residues. Germline CDR1 is ENHRY and CDR2 is SYGVKD.